This record covers a single T cell receptor (beta chain). Antigen unknown. This sample stems from a study of shared clonotypes between healthy human individuals. Study-level points and caveats: Among the subsets, naive ones generally showed larger estimated richness than memory ones.

The authors divided CD4+ cells into CD45RA+ naive and CD45RA-negative memory subsets. V was cut by 5 bases and J by 5 bases, with 8 bases left in between. Germline V gives CDR1 GTSNPN, CDR2 SVGIG (reference sequence). The CDR3 length is 11 residues. Clones were read by immunoSEQ multiplex PCR, and TCRdb kept only the in-frame ones, dropping some. The table has 2 million to 2.5 million clones, almost 96% seen once. The sample taken for sequencing was naive CD4+ T cells sorted from blood. The subset denotes: CD45RA+ positively selected. This clonotype originated in a man in his late teens or twenties in good health. The rearrangement joins TRBV30 to TRBJ2-3; no firm D call. DNA for the CDR3: TGTGCCTGGGGACCGGAAGATACGCAGTATTTT. It encodes CAWGPEDTQYF.